This entry lists 32 T cell receptor beta chains sequenced from one sample in a study of cytomegalovirus exposure and HLA in healthy donors. The PCR contained 60 Vbeta and 13 Jbeta primers. Method: immunoSEQ multiplex PCR; TCRdb's copy keeps in-frame clones and lacks some. The data contain under 80,000 clones, roughly 80% of them singletons. The sequenced sample consisted of PBMCs. The receptors were sampled from a woman between 35 and 50 years old in good health and CMV-seronegative.

The genes are TRBV30 and TRBJ2-7, with 9 positions matching TRBD1. Germline assignment: CDR1 GTSNPN and CDR2 SVGIG (reference sequence). The CDR3 length is 15 residues. V lost 5 bases, J lost 3 bases, and 11 bases stayed unmatched. CDR3 region: CAWSPPGQGIYEQYF. The CDR3 DNA reads as TGTGCCTGGTCTCCCCCGGGACAGGGAATCTACGAGCAGTACTTC.

The chain carries TRBV7-2 and TRBJ2-5; 9 bases align to TRBD1. CDR3 length: 14 amino acids. V shed 4 bases and J 5 bases; nucleotides not matched to a gene: 5. Germline CDR1 is SGHTA and CDR2 is FQGNSA. As DNA, the CDR3 is TGTGCCAGCAGCTCGGGACAGGGTTTGGAGACCCAGTACTTC. Translated: CASSSGQGLETQYF.

The chain combines TRBV14 with TRBJ2-7; possibly TRBD1 for D (6 bases). Germline lookup yields CDR1 SGHDN and CDR2 FVKESK. CDR3 length equals 14 residues. V lost 6 bases to trimming and J lost 6 bases, with 18 bases between them. The CDR3 nucleotides are TGTGCCAGCAGTCGTGCAGGGGTGAAGGGCGAGCAGTACTTC. Its protein product is CASSRAGVKGEQYF.

The chain uses TRBV7-2 and TRBJ2-5; 9 positions agree with TRBD2. CDR1 is SGHTA and CDR2 is FQGNSA in the germline V gene. The length of the CDR3 is 15 residues. With 2 bases clipped from V and 5 bases from J, the junction kept 6 bases outside the gene matches. CDR3 sequence (DNA): TGTGCCAGCAGCTTAAATAGCGGGAGAAGTGAGACCCAGTACTTC. Amino acids: CASSLNSGRSETQYF.

This clone has a single count. The chain employs TRBV7-9 and TRBJ2-3; D not certain. Trimming pared 5 bases from V and 3 bases from J, leaving 6 bases between. The CDR3 contains 12 residues. Germline CDR1 SEHNR, CDR2 FQNEAQ (reference sequence). The DNA for the CDR3 is TGTGCCAGCAGCCCAGGTACAGATACGCAGTATTTT. Translated, it gives CASSPGTDTQYF.

V is TRBV27 and J is TRBJ2-7; a weak D match, TRBD2 (5 bases). V was cut by 8 bases and J by 0 bases, with 17 bases left in between. Germline loops: CDR1 MNHEY, CDR2 SMNVEV (reference sequence). The CDR3 runs to 15 residues. CDR3 loop: CASGSGGPVSYEQYF. The DNA of the CDR3 is TGTGCCAGCGGCTCAGGAGGCCCGGTCTCCTACGAGCAGTACTTC.

The chain carries TRBV10-3 and TRBJ2-7; the D gene is possibly TRBD1 (5 bases). The germline gives CDR1 ENHRY, CDR2 SYGVKD. With 0 bases removed from V and 9 bases from J, the gap between germline ends came to 15 bases. The CDR3 runs 14 residues. CDR3 DNA: TGTGCCATCAGTGAGTCATTACAGGCCCACGGGCAGTACTTC. Its translation is CAISESLQAHGQYF.

This sequence joins TRBV11-2 and TRBJ1-3; TRBD1 matches 7 bases. Germline lookup yields CDR1 SGHAT and CDR2 FQNNGV. The CDR3 has 16 amino acids. V dropped 4 bases and J dropped 0; count of bases not matched to a gene: 6. CDR3 sequence reads: CASSWDSLSSGNTIYF. The CDR3 bases are TGTGCCAGCAGCTGGGACAGTTTATCCTCTGGAAACACCATATATTTT.

This rearrangement joins TRBV15 to TRBJ1-2, with 9 positions matching TRBD1. The germline gives CDR1 LNHNV, CDR2 YYDKDF (reference sequence). The CDR3 totals 16 residues. Germline trimming cut 0 bases from V and 3 bases from J; bases unmatched to any gene: 5. The DNA of the CDR3 is TGTGCCACCAGCAGAGATCGAGGACAGGGGTACTATGGCTACACCTTC. Translating gives CATSRDRGQGYYGYTF.

CDR3 DNA: TGTGCCTGGGCAGGGTGGGGCACTGAAGCTTTCTTT. This encodes CAWAGWGTEAFF. J is TRBJ1-1 and V is TRBV30, with D possibly TRBD1 on 5 matching bases. Between the trimmed V and J ends, which lost 5 bases and 4 bases, there was a span of 11 bases. This CDR3 region has 12 residues. Germline-derived CDR1 and CDR2 are GTSNPN and SVGIG (reference sequence).

V usage is TRBV7-6 and J usage is TRBJ2-2; TRBD2 matches at 14 bases. Per the germline V gene, CDR1 is SGHVS and CDR2 is FNYEAQ. J was trimmed by 5 bases and V by 3 bases; bases with no gene match: 2. This CDR3 is built from 16 residues. In DNA form, the CDR3 reads TGTGCCAGCAGCTTTAGGACTAGCGGGAGGACCGGGGAGCTGTTTTTT. Its translation is CASSFRTSGRTGELFF.

The V call is TRBV11-1, the J call TRBJ1-2, with 10 bases identical to TRBD1. This CDR3 spans 15 amino acids. Looked up from germline, CDR1 is SGHAT and CDR2 is FQDESV (reference sequence). V was clipped by 7 bases and J by 6 bases; unmatched bases: 11. CDR3 nucleotide sequence: TGTGCCAGCACCCCTCTGATGGGACAGGGGCATGGCTACACCTTC. This gives the protein CASTPLMGQGHGYTF.

The chain couples TRBV7-6 to TRBJ2-1; TRBD2 matches at 8 bases. V trimming: 3 bases; J trimming: 8 bases; junction bases outside the gene matches: 9. Germline CDR1 reads SGHVS; CDR2 reads FNYEAQ. CDR3 length: 15 amino acids. The CDR3 loop is CASSLPSGYWDEQFF. The CDR3 region has the DNA TGTGCCAGCAGCTTGCCTAGCGGGTATTGGGATGAGCAGTTCTTC. Full variable domain (rest looked up from reference TRBV7-6 and TRBJ2-1): GAGVSQSPRYKVTKRGQDVALRCDPISGHVSLYWYRQALGQGPEFLTYFNYEAQQDKSGLPNDRFSAERPEGSISTLTIQRTEQRDSAMYRCASSLPSGYWDEQFFGPGTRLTVL.

This clone showed up just a few times. V is TRBV10-3 and J is TRBJ1-5; no definite D call. Trimming took 6 bases from V and 0 from J, leaving 9 bases between them. The CDR3 has 14 residues. Per the germline V gene, CDR1 is ENHRY and CDR2 is SYGVKD. The CDR3 region is CAIRTGFSNQPQHF. The CDR3 nucleotides read TGTGCCATCAGAACGGGGTTTAGCAATCAGCCCCAGCATTTT.

V gene TRBV19 combines with J gene TRBJ1-2; D may be TRBD1 (5 bases). The length of the CDR3 is 13 residues. CDR1 and CDR2 from the germline V gene are LNHDA and SQIVND (reference sequence). V was trimmed by 4 bases and J by 5 bases, leaving 11 bases between them. The CDR3 loop is CASSNRGGYGYTF. CDR3 nucleotides: TGTGCCAGTAGTAACCGGGGGGGATATGGCTACACCTTC. Together with reference TRBV19 and TRBJ1-2, the CDR3 gives the full variable domain: DGGITQSPKYLFRKEGQNVTLSCEQNLNHDAMYWYRQDPGQGLRLIYYSQIVNDFQKGDIAEGYSVSREKKESFPLTVTSAQKNPTAFYLCASSNRGGYGYTFGSGTRLTVV.

The rearrangement uses TRBV4-2 and TRBJ1-4, with D perhaps TRBD1 (5 bases). In germline, CDR1 is LGHNA, CDR2 YNFKEQ. CDR3 length equals 16 residues. The V end lost 1 base, the J end lost 0 bases, and 9 bases lay between the germline ends. Written as DNA, the CDR3 is TGTGCCAGCAGCCAAGCACGGGGGGCAACTAATGAAAAACTGTTTTTT. Its translation: CASSQARGATNEKLFF.

The rearrangement uses TRBV6-1 and TRBJ2-7; TRBD2 aligns across 12 bases. The ends lost 7 bases at V and 3 bases at J; junction bases unmatched: 4. This CDR3 is built from 14 residues. CDR1 is MNHNS and CDR2 is SASEGT in the germline V gene. The CDR3 region is CASTLAGGLYEQYF. The CDR3 nucleotides read TGTGCCAGCACACTAGCGGGAGGACTCTACGAGCAGTACTTC.

This clone has a single count. The V and J genes are TRBV19 and TRBJ2-7, with D maybe TRBD1 (6 bases). The CDR3 extends over 19 amino acids. Germline lookup yields CDR1 LNHDA and CDR2 SQIVND (reference sequence). V lost 2 bases and J 2 bases, leaving 25 bases between the germline ends. CDR3 nucleotide sequence: TGTGCCAGTAGTATATATGCCCAGGGGCCGCGTCGAGGACCCTACGAGCAGTACTTC. Protein product: CASSIYAQGPRRGPYEQYF.

This clone was recorded a few times. The chain carries TRBV7-2 and TRBJ2-3, with 11 positions matching TRBD2. In germline, CDR1 is SGHTA, CDR2 FQGNSA. This CDR3 is built from 15 residues. Germline trimming cut 4 bases from V and 2 bases from J; bases unmatched to any gene: 2. In nucleotides, the CDR3 is TGTGCCAGCAGCTCGGGACTAGCGGCCACAGATACGCAGTATTTT. Residues: CASSSGLAATDTQYF. The variable domain in full, completed from reference TRBV7-2 and TRBJ2-3, reads GAGVSQSPSNKVTEKGKDVELRCDPISGHTALYWYRQSLGQGLEFLIYFQGNSAPDKSGLPSDRFSAERTGGSVSTLTIQRTQQEDSAVYLCASSSGLAATDTQYFGPGTRLTVL.

The rearrangement joins TRBV28 to TRBJ2-1; TRBD2 matches at 8 bases. The CDR3 is 13 residues long. J gave up 6 bases and V 3 bases, and 1 base lay outside the gene matches. The germline V gene encodes CDR1 MDHEN and CDR2 SYDVKM. CDR3 sequence reads: CASSFAGGNEQFF. The CDR3 region has the DNA TGTGCCAGCAGTTTTGCGGGGGGCAATGAGCAGTTCTTC.

This sequence joins TRBV25-1 and TRBJ1-4; TRBD1 agrees at 10 bases. The CDR3 has 15 amino acids. Trimming cost V 4 bases and J 5 bases; bases outside gene matches: 4. From germline, CDR1 is MGHDK and CDR2 SYGVNS. CDR3 sequence (DNA): TGTGCCAGCAGTGTCGGACAGGGGGGGAATGAAAAACTGTTTTTT. Translating gives CASSVGQGGNEKLFF.

V and J are TRBV4-1 and TRBJ1-4; tentative D call: TRBD1 (6 bases). There are 16 residues in the CDR3. Trimming cost V 3 bases and J 5 bases, with 16 bases left between them. From germline, CDR1 is MGHRA and CDR2 YSYEKL. CDR3 sequence (DNA): TGCGCCAGCAGCCATCGGATGGGGGCGGCGAATGAAAAACTGTTTTTT. It translates to CASSHRMGAANEKLFF.

This clone was detected only a few times. The chain recombines TRBV6-1 with TRBJ1-6; D possibly corresponds to TRBD1 (5 bases). Between the trimmed V and J ends, which lost 1 base and 10 bases, there was a span of 5 bases. The germline gives CDR1 MNHNS, CDR2 SASEGT. The CDR3 consists of 12 residues. CDR3 bases: TGTGCCAGCAGTGAAGGACAGTCACCCCTCCACTTT. Translated: CASSEGQSPLHF.

The rearrangement joins TRBV4-1 to TRBJ2-3, with D uncertain. This CDR3 is 14 amino acids long. Germline V CDR1 and CDR2: MGHRA, YSYEKL. The V end was cut by 1 base, the J end by 5 bases, with 10 bases between. The DNA for the CDR3 is TGCGCCAGCAGCCAAGTGGTTCTAGTAGATACGCAGTATTTT. Its protein product is CASSQVVLVDTQYF.

The chain combines TRBV19 with TRBJ1-2; D remains unclear. The CDR3 has 17 residues. The V end lost 7 bases, the J end lost 1 base, and 22 bases lay between the germline ends. In germline, CDR1 is LNHDA, CDR2 SQIVND (reference sequence). CDR3 in DNA: TGTGCCAGTACCCCCCGGCCCCCGGGAGGGATTAACTATGGCTACACCTTC. Translation gives CASTPRPPGGINYGYTF.

The chain uses TRBV7-9 and TRBJ1-1; D possibly corresponds to TRBD1 (6 bases). CDR1 and CDR2 from the germline V gene are SEHNR and FQNEAQ (reference sequence). The CDR3 is 15 amino acids. Trimming took off 7 bases at V and 5 bases at J, with 20 bases between the two ends. Written as DNA, the CDR3 is TGTGCCAGCACCGAACGGGGGGCGGGTACTACTGAAGCTTTCTTT. Translating gives CASTERGAGTTEAFF. Looking up the rest from reference TRBV7-9 and TRBJ1-1 gives the full variable domain: DTGVSQNPRHKITKRGQNVTFRCDPISEHNRLYWYRQTLGQGPEFLTYFQNEAQLEKSRLLSDRFSAERPKGSFSTLEIQRTEQGDSAMYLCASTERGAGTTEAFFGQGTRLTVV.

The gene calls are TRBV7-9 and TRBJ2-5; D is possibly TRBD2 (5 bases). The J call may be mistaken, given a closer DNA end match to TRBJ2-7. Germline V CDR1 and CDR2: SEHNR, FQNEAQ (reference sequence). The CDR3 is made up of 13 amino acids. This CDR3 reads CASSASKTYEQYF. Written as DNA, the CDR3 is TGTGCCAGCAGCGCTAGCAAGACATACGAGCAGTACTTC.

The rearrangement uses TRBV5-6 and TRBJ1-1, with 7 bases aligning to TRBD1. Trimming at V came to 3 bases and at J to 0 bases, leaving 11 bases not matched to a gene. Germline V lookup: CDR1 SGHDT, CDR2 YYEEEE. The CDR3 length is 17 residues. The CDR3 DNA sequence: TGTGCCAGCAGCTCCTACTATACGACAGGGATGAACACTGAAGCTTTCTTT. This gives the protein CASSSYYTTGMNTEAFF.

This sequence joins TRBV2 and TRBJ1-5; TRBD1 matches 7 bases. CDR1 and CDR2 (germline): SNHLY, FYNNEI. The CDR3 is 13 amino acids. V shed 8 bases, J shed 1 base, and the junction held 2 bases outside the gene matches. The CDR3 nucleotides are TGTGCCAGCGGGACAGAGAGCAATCAGCCCCAGCATTTT. Translating gives CASGTESNQPQHF.

This chain joins TRBV19 and TRBJ1-4, with D possibly matching TRBD1 (6 bases). The length of the CDR3 is 14 residues. V lost 7 bases, J lost 4 bases, and 13 bases lay in between. Looked up from germline, CDR1 is LNHDA and CDR2 is SQIVND (reference sequence). CDR3 protein: CASTPGGNNEKLFF. In DNA form, the CDR3 reads TGTGCCAGTACCCCGGGGGGCAATAATGAAAAACTGTTTTTT.

The rearrangement joins TRBV7-8 to TRBJ2-5; TRBD1 aligns across 9 bases. V lost 0 bases to trimming and J lost 2 bases; unmatched junction nucleotides: 4. Germline V gene sequence: CDR1 SGHVS, CDR2 FQNEAQ. The CDR3 totals 16 residues. This CDR3 reads CASSLAPGQGQETQYF. CDR3 in DNA: TGTGCCAGCAGCTTAGCGCCGGGACAGGGACAAGAGACCCAGTACTTC.

This clone was counted only a few times. The rearrangement joins TRBV9 to TRBJ2-3; tentatively, D is TRBD2 (6 bases). This CDR3 has 15 amino acids. Trimming removed 6 bases from V and 0 bases from J, with 14 bases in between. Germline CDR1 and CDR2: SGDLS and YYNGEE. In DNA, the CDR3 is TGTGCCAGCATGGGCGGGACCCCTAGCACAGATACGCAGTATTTT. Protein sequence: CASMGGTPSTDTQYF.